These 27 T cell receptor beta chains originate from one sample sequenced in a study of T-cell reconstitution after alpha-beta-depleted transplantation in children. Unique molecular identifiers were incorporated when the TCRbeta library was constructed. TCRdb reprocessed the PCR reads with MiXCR, giving one entry per CDR3 protein. This sample has just over 200,000 distinct CDR3 sequences, with approximately 8.4% found just once. The material sequenced was PBMCs, mostly from graft donor cells, taken 360 days after TCRalphabeta/CD19-depleted stem cell transplant. The origin of the receptors is a male patient aged 2-9 years who had a stem cell transplant for acute myeloid leukemia, so the T cells may come from the graft donor.

Ten or more counts support this clonotype. The rearrangement links TRBV5-1 to TRBJ2-7; TRBD1 matches 7 bases. Germline V gives CDR1 SGHRS, CDR2 YFSETQ. V dropped 0 bases and J dropped 6; count of bases not matched to a gene: 3. The CDR3 runs 13 residues. CDR3 DNA: TGCGCCAGCAGCTTGGACAGGGGAAGCGAGCAGTACGTC. It is translated as CASSLDRGSEQYV.

The chain is built from TRBV20-1 and TRBJ2-3; D ambiguous. Germline assignment: CDR1 DFQATT and CDR2 SNEGSKA (reference sequence). This CDR3 is built from 15 residues. The V end was cut by 5 bases, the J end by 4 bases, with 19 bases between. CDR3 sequence: CSASNLNRVADTQYF. The DNA for the CDR3 is TGCAGTGCTTCGAACTTGAATCGGGTGGCAGATACGCAGTATTTT.

The gene calls are TRBV4-2 and TRBJ2-6; 10 bases map to TRBD2. The germline V gene encodes CDR1 LGHNA and CDR2 YNFKEQ. Trimming cost V 4 bases and J 0 bases; bases outside gene matches: 9. This CDR3 region has 19 residues. This chain's CDR3 is CASSLTLAGPTSGANVLTF. The CDR3 DNA reads as TGTGCCAGCAGCCTTACACTAGCGGGGCCAACCTCTGGGGCCAACGTCCTGACTTTC.

This clonotype was recorded many times. The chain employs TRBV28 and TRBJ1-1; 9 nucleotides match TRBD1. The CDR3 sequence is 13 residues long. CDR1 MDHEN and CDR2 SYDVKM come from the germline V gene. V lost 11 bases, J lost 4 bases, and 8 bases stayed unmatched. CDR3 DNA sequence: TGTGCCGTAACCGACAGGGGGTTCACTGAAGCTTTCTTT. As protein: CAVTDRGFTEAFF.

This clonotype was detected ten times or more. The chain is built from TRBV7-9 and TRBJ2-7, with a possible D match to TRBD1 (6 bases). This CDR3 comprises 15 residues. Trimming cost V 5 bases and J 2 bases, with 16 bases left between them. CDR1 SEHNR and CDR2 FQNEAQ come from the germline V gene (reference sequence). The CDR3 loop is CASSPTGTQPYEQYF. The CDR3 DNA follows: TGTGCCAGCAGCCCAACGGGGACACAACCCTACGAGCAGTACTTC.

This clonotype was recorded a few times. The V and J genes are TRBV20-1 and TRBJ2-3; D uncertain. CDR3 length: 11 residues. Germline-derived CDR1 and CDR2 are DFQATT and SNEGSKA (reference sequence). V lost 6 bases and J 6 bases, leaving 10 bases between the germline ends. CDR3 coding DNA: TGCAGTGCCCGGGCCGGGGATACGCAGTATTTT. Translated, it gives CSARAGDTQYF.

At least ten counts were recorded for this clonotype. The chain links TRBV20-1 to TRBJ2-1; D unclear. The CDR3 loop spans 14 amino acids. Trimming stripped 3 bases from V and 0 bases from J, with 9 bases between. Germline loops: CDR1 DFQATT, CDR2 SNEGSKA (reference sequence). CDR3 protein: CSASDWSSYNEQFF. The CDR3 DNA is TGCAGTGCTAGTGACTGGAGCTCCTACAATGAGCAGTTCTTC.

This clonotype was seen a few times. CDR3 sequence (DNA): TGTGCCAGCAGTTTGGGGCTCAGCGGAGAGACCCAGTACTTC. Translated, it gives CASSLGLSGETQYF. The genes are TRBV12-3 or TRBV12-4 and TRBJ2-5; D tentatively fits TRBD1 or TRBD2 (5 bases each). The CDR3 runs to 14 residues. Trimming stripped 3 bases from V and 4 bases from J, with 12 bases between.

In this sample, this clonotype turned up a few times. The chain recombines TRBV4-3 with TRBJ2-3, with D tentatively TRBD2 (5 bases). The CDR3 is made up of 15 amino acids. V lost 1 base, J lost 1 base, and 9 bases lay in between. CDR1 is LGHNA, CDR2 YSLEER, per germline. The CDR3 loop reads CASSQGVGGTDTQYF. The CDR3 DNA sequence: TGCGCCAGCAGCCAAGGGGTGGGAGGCACAGATACGCAGTATTTT.

The sample holds many counts of this clonotype. J is TRBJ2-7 and V is TRBV20-1; 11 nucleotides agree with TRBD2. Germline trimming cut 1 base from V and 1 base from J; bases unmatched to any gene: 6. Germline V lookup: CDR1 DFQATT, CDR2 SNEGSKA (reference sequence). The CDR3 length is 16 residues. The chain's CDR3 is CSARGVGTSGSYEQYF. CDR3 nucleotides: TGCAGTGCTAGAGGCGTCGGGACTAGCGGATCCTACGAGCAGTACTTC.

This clonotype was recorded a few times. The chain couples TRBV12-3 or TRBV12-4 to TRBJ2-1, with 10 bases lining up with TRBD2. V lost 4 bases to trimming and J lost 4 bases; unmatched junction nucleotides: 7. This CDR3 contains 16 residues. CDR3 sequence (DNA): TGTGCCAGCAGTTCCCCCGGACTAGCGGCGTACAATGAGCAGTTCTTC. Protein: CASSSPGLAAYNEQFF.

The table lists this clonotype with many counts. CDR3 sequence reads: CSVERSFSTDTQYF. CDR3 nucleotides: TGCAGCGTTGAAAGAAGCTTCTCCACAGATACGCAGTATTTT. This rearrangement joins TRBV29-1 to TRBJ2-3; no clear D gene. V was shortened by 2 bases and J by 2 bases, with 11 bases between the two germline ends. Germline V gives CDR1 SQVTM, CDR2 ANQGSEA. The CDR3 has 14 amino acids.

The chain combines TRBV7-3 with TRBJ2-1, with 10 positions matching TRBD2. After removal of 1 base from V and 5 bases from J, the junction contained 5 bases not matched to a gene. The germline CDR1 and CDR2 sequences are SGHTA and FQGTGA. This CDR3 region has 16 residues. This CDR3 is CASSLIAGGPNNEQFF. The CDR3 bases are TGTGCCAGCAGCTTAATAGCGGGGGGACCCAACAATGAGCAGTTCTTC.

This clonotype occurred many times. The rearrangement uses TRBV20-1 and TRBJ2-7; D not resolved. Trimming cost V 0 bases and J 3 bases, with 6 bases left between them. CDR3 length equals 12 residues. Per germline, CDR1 DFQATT and CDR2 SNEGSKA (reference sequence). CDR3 region: CSARDQVYEQYF. DNA of the CDR3: TGCAGTGCTAGAGATCAGGTCTACGAGCAGTACTTC.

This clonotype was recorded at least ten times. The J gene is TRBJ2-3, the V gene TRBV29-1; 12 bases map to TRBD1. This CDR3 has 14 amino acids. Germline trimming cut 5 bases from V and 5 bases from J; bases unmatched to any gene: 5. Germline CDR1 and CDR2: SQVTM and ANQGSEA. The CDR3 loop is CSVNGDRGLDTQYF. CDR3 coding DNA: TGCAGCGTTAACGGGGACAGGGGGCTAGATACGCAGTATTTT.

The chain couples TRBV12-3 or TRBV12-4 to TRBJ1-3, with D uncertain. V was clipped by 8 bases and J by 4 bases, with 27 bases between them. CDR3 size: 18 residues. The CDR3 loop is CASVPLRGRKEEGNTIYF. The CDR3, as DNA: TGTGCCAGCGTCCCTCTCCGGGGTCGAAAGGAGGAGGGAAACACCATATATTTT.

A few counts support this clonotype. The chain employs TRBV2 and TRBJ2-5; TRBD2 agrees at 7 bases. Trimming at V came to 7 bases and at J to 1 base, leaving 12 bases not matched to a gene. Germline V gene data show CDR1 as SNHLY and CDR2 as FYNNEI. The CDR3 covers 16 residues. The CDR3 protein is CASTLSGLGGQETQYF. The CDR3 DNA reads TGTGCCAGCACCCTCTCCGGACTAGGAGGCCAAGAGACCCAGTACTTC.

The V and J genes are TRBV4-3 and TRBJ2-3; possibly TRBD2 for D (7 bases). CDR1 is LGHNA and CDR2 is YSLEER in the germline V gene. V was trimmed by 3 bases and J by 4 bases, leaving 20 bases between them. This CDR3 region has 17 residues. CDR3 amino acids: CASSQAPPGGRADTQYF. CDR3 coding DNA: TGCGCCAGCAGCCAGGCCCCACCCGGGGGGCGGGCAGATACGCAGTATTTT.

In its sample, this clonotype was seen many times. The chain joins TRBV29-1 to TRBJ2-4; D possibly matches TRBD1 or TRBD2 (5 bases each). The CDR3 totals 11 residues. Trimming removed 6 bases at V and 8 bases at J, with 11 bases between. The germline V gene has CDR1 SQVTM and CDR2 ANQGSEA. This CDR3 is CSVGTKDIQYF. The CDR3 DNA reads as TGCAGCGTGGGGACCAAGGACATTCAGTACTTC.

This clonotype came up a few times. The chain uses TRBV20-1 and TRBJ2-2; a possible D gene is TRBD2 (5 bases). The CDR3 totals 19 residues. Germline lookup yields CDR1 DFQATT and CDR2 SNEGSKA (reference sequence). V was pared by 0 bases and J by 4 bases, with 24 bases between. DNA for the CDR3: TGCAGTGCTAGAGATTCCCGCGGACTCGTTCGGAACCCCACCGGGGAGCTGTTTTTT. This gives the protein CSARDSRGLVRNPTGELFF.

This clonotype occurred a few times. This chain connects TRBV27 to TRBJ2-4; D is perhaps TRBD1 (5 bases). The CDR3 covers 13 residues. Trimming removed 4 bases from V and 6 bases from J, with 10 bases in between. Germline values: CDR1 MNHEY, CDR2 SMNVEV (reference sequence). CDR3 DNA sequence: TGTGCCAGCAGTTCGCAAGACAGAAACATTCAGTACTTC. It encodes CASSSQDRNIQYF.

The chain joins TRBV27 to TRBJ2-2; tentatively, D is TRBD2 (6 bases). Trimming shortened V by 6 bases and J by 6 bases, and 17 bases separated the two germline ends. CDR3 length equals 15 residues. Germline lookup yields CDR1 MNHEY and CDR2 SMNVEV (reference sequence). The CDR3 region is CASRGWREGPGELFF. The CDR3 region has the DNA TGTGCCAGCAGGGGGTGGAGGGAAGGTCCCGGGGAGCTGTTTTTT.

This clonotype was seen a few times. J is TRBJ2-3 and V is TRBV5-5; TRBD2 aligns across 8 bases. V was pared by 4 bases and J by 6 bases, with 4 bases of the junction left unmatched. The germline CDR1 and CDR2 sequences are SGHKS and YYEKEE (reference sequence). The CDR3 has 13 residues. The CDR3 bases are TGTGCCAGCAGCCCCGGGGGGGGTGATACGCAGTATTTT. The encoded protein is CASSPGGGDTQYF.

This clonotype was picked up many times. The chain employs TRBV29-1 and TRBJ2-5, with 7 nucleotides matching TRBD1. Germline V gene lookup returns CDR1 SQVTM and CDR2 ANQGSEA. V trimming: 6 bases; J trimming: 0 bases; junction bases outside the gene matches: 7. The CDR3 is 14 residues long. CDR3 nucleotides: TGCAGCGTCTCCAAGACAGGGTACCAAGAGACCCAGTACTTC. It yields the protein CSVSKTGYQETQYF.

The rearrangement links TRBV7-2 to TRBJ1-5; perhaps TRBD1 as D (6 bases). The V end lost 5 bases, the J end lost 0 bases, and 14 bases lay between the germline ends. The CDR3 runs to 16 residues. Per the germline V gene, CDR1 is SGHTA and CDR2 is FQGNSA. The CDR3 reads CASSLWTDSSNQPQHF. The DNA of the CDR3 is TGTGCCAGCAGCCTTTGGACAGACTCTAGCAATCAGCCCCAGCATTTT. The full variable domain, with the rest looked up from reference TRBV7-2 and TRBJ1-5, is GAGVSQSPSNKVTEKGKDVELRCDPISGHTALYWYRQSLGQGLEFLIYFQGNSAPDKSGLPSDRFSAERTGGSVSTLTIQRTQQEDSAVYLCASSLWTDSSNQPQHFGDGTRLSIL.

This clonotype was recorded at least ten times. The chain recombines TRBV20-1 with TRBJ2-7; 11 bases are shared with TRBD2. Per germline, CDR1 DFQATT and CDR2 SNEGSKA (reference sequence). The V gene end was trimmed by 6 bases and the J gene end by 4 bases; junction bases not matched to a gene: 8. The CDR3 is 14 residues long. CDR3 sequence (DNA): TGCAGTGCAACGACTAGCGGGGCAGTTTACGAGCAGTACTTC. It yields the protein CSATTSGAVYEQYF.

This clonotype was seen repeatedly, ten times or more. The rearrangement links TRBV4-2 to TRBJ2-6; D is uncertain. This CDR3 contains 15 residues. Looked up from germline, CDR1 is LGHNA and CDR2 is YNFKEQ. V gave up 0 bases and J gave up 3 bases, with 6 bases separating them. The CDR3 loop reads CASSQEGVGANVLTF. CDR3 nucleotide sequence: TGTGCCAGCAGCCAAGAGGGTGTTGGGGCCAACGTCCTGACTTTC.